The T cell receptor (beta chain) under discussion was sequenced for a study of blood T cell repertoires in COVID-19 (dated by TCRdb to 2018 to 2020). General notes on the study: Samples covering the acute and convalescent phases of COVID-19 were provided by collaborators in the United States, Italy and Spain. Where available, HLA class I and class II types were obtained from metadata supplied by the sample provider rather than from assay-based typing. Sample metadata almost always included a de-identified subject ID, COVID-19 status, age in years and sex. The repertoires were made available in a free public database intended to serve as a resource for research on the immune response to SARS-CoV-2. Samples came from the ongoing ImmuneRACE study (first 160 participants) plus 1,254 subjects from 6 global collaborators. Subjects who had been exposed to COVID-19, were actively infected with it, or had recovered from it provided the deeply sampled blood TCRbeta repertoires that made up the dataset. The prospective study material was composed of cDNA or gDNA derived from T cells, B-cell-depleted T cells, or PBMCs. Findings and caveats that apply to the study as a whole: The amount of clinical and demographic metadata varied by source and participant and was provided uncurated.

The immunoSEQ Assay, a bias-controlled multiplex PCR, was used to amplify TCRbeta CDR3 regions from genomic DNA. In the original analysis: The number of nucleated cells in each sample was estimated from the amplification of reference gene primers within the assay. To quantify the absolute abundance of each unique TCRbeta CDR3 rearrangement, sequence reads were collapsed and filtered. For each sample, productive Simpson clonality was calculated by taking the square root of Simpson's diversity index across productive rearrangements. The source is immuneACCESS, and TCRdb retained only in-frame sequences with V and J called. Part of the clones is not carried over; for the studies checked, unresolved V genes explain less than half of this, and the remainder is unexplained. V, J and clone size reflect that table, while D and trimming were determined from the DNA. The sample table holds under 85,000 clones, of which more than 70% were seen once. The ten largest clones add up to around 5.3% of the sample.

As concerns this clone: The clone's antigen remains unknown. Within one base of it there is no much larger clone, and no base qualities were kept.

Collaborating institutions collected whole blood in K2EDTA tubes following their own protocols. For TCRbeta analysis, collaborators shipped samples in one of three forms: frozen whole blood, isolated PBMCs, or DNA extracted from either of those sample types. Sequences were obtained from peripheral blood. The TCR originated in a man in his sixties with active or convalescent COVID-19.

CDR3 sequence: CAIPLAGAYEQYF. The nucleotides are TGTGCCATCCCCCTAGCGGGGGCCTACGAGCAGTACTTC. Rearrangement joined TRBV10-3 to TRBJ2-7, with TRBD2 identical over 10 junction bases. From the cysteine through the phenylalanine, the CDR3 covers 13 amino acids. Left in the record is the CDR3 DNA by itself, 39 bases read in frame from the first base. Trimmed from V: 8 bases; trimmed from J: 2 bases; junction bases lacking a gene match: 3. The germline V gene yields ENHRY for CDR1 and SYGVKD for CDR2.